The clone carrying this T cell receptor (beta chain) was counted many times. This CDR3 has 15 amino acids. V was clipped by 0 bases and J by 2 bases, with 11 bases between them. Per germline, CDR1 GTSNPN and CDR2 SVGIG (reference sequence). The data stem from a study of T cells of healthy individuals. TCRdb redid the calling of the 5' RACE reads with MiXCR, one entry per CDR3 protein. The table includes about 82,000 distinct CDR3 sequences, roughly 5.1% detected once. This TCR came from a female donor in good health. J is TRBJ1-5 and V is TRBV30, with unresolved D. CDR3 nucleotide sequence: TGTGCCTGGAGTGTACCTACCCCCGGCAATCAGCCCCAGCATTTT. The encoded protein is CAWSVPTPGNQPQHF.